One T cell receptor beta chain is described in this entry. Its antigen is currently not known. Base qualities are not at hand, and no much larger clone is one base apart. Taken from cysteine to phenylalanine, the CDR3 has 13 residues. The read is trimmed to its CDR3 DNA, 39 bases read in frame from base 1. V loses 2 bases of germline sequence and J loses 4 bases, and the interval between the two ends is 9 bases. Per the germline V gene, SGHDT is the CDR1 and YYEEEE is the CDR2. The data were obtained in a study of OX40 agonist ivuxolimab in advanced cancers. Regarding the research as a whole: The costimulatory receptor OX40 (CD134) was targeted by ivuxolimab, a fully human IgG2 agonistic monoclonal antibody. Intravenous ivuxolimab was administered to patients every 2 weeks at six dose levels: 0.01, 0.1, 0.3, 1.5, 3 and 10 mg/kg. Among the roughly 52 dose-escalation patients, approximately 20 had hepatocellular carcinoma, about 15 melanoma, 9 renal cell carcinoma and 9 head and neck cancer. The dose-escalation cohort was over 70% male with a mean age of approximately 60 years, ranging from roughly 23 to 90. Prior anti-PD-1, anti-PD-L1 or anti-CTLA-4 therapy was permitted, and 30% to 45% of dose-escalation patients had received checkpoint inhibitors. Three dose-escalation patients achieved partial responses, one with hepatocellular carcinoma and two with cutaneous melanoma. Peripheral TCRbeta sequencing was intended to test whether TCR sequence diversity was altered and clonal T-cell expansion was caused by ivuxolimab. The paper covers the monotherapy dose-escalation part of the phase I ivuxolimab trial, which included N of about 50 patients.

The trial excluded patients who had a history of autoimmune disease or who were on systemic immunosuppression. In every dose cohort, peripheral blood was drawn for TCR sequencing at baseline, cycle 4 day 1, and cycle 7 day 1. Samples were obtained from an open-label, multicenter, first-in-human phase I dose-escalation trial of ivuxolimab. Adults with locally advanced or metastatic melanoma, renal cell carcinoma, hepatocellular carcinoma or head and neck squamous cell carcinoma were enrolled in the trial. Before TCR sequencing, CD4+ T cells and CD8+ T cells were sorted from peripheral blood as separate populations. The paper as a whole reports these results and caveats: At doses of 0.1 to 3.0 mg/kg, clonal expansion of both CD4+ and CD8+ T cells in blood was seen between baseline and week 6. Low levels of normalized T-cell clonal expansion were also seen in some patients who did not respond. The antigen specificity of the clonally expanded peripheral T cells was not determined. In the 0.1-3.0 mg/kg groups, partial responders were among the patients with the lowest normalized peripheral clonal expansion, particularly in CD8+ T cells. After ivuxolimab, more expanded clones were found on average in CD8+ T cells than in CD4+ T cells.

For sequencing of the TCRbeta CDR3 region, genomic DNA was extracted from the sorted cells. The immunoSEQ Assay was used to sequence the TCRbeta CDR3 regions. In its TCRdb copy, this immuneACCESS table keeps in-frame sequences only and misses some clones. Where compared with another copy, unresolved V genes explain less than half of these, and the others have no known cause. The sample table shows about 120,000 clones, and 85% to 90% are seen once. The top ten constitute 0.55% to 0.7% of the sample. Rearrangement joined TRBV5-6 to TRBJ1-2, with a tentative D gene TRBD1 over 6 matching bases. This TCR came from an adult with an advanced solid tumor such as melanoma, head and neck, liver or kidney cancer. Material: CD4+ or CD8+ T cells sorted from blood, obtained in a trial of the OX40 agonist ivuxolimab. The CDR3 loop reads CASSFSRGYGYTF. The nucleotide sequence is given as TGTGCCAGCAGCTTCAGCAGGGGCTATGGCTACACCTTC.